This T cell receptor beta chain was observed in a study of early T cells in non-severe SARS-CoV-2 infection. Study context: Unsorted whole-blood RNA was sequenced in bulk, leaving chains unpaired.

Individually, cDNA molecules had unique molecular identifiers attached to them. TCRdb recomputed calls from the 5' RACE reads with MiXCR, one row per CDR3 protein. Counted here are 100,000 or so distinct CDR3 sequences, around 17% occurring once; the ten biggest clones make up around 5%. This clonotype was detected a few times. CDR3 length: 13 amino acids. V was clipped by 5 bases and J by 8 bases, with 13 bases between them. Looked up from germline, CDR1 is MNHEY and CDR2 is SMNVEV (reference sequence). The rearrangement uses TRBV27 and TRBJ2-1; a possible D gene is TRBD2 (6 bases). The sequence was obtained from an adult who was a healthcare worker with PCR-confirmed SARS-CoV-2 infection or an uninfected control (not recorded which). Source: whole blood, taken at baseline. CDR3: CASSTRTIHEQFF. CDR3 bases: TGTGCCAGCAGTACTAGGACTATCCATGAGCAGTTCTTC.